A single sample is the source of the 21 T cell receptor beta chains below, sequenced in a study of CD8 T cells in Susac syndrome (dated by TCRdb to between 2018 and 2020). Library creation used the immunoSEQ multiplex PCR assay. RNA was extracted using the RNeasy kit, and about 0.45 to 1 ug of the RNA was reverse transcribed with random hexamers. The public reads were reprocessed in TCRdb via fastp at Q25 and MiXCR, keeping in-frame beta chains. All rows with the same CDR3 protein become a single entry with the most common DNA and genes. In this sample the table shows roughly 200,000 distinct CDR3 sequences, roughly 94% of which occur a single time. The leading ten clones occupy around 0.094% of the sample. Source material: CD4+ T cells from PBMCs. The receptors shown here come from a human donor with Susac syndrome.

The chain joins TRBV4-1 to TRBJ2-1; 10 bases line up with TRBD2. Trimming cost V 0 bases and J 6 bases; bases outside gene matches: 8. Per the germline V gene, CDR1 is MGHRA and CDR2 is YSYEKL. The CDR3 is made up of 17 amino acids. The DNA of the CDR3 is TGCGCCAGCAGCCAAGATGTGGAGCGGGAGGGCCCCAATGAGCAGTTCTTC. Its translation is CASSQDVEREGPNEQFF.

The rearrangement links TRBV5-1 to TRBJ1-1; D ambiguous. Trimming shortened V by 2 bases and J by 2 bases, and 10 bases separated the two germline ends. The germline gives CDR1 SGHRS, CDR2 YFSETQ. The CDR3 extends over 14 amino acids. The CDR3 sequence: CASSFSGINTEAFF. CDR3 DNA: TGCGCCAGCAGCTTTTCGGGGATTAACACTGAAGCTTTCTTT. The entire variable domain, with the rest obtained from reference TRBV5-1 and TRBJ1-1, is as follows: KAGVTQTPRYLIKTRGQQVTLSCSPISGHRSVSWYQQTPGQGLQFLFEYFSETQRNKGNFPGRFSGRQFSNSRSEMNVSTLELGDSALYLCASSFSGINTEAFFGQGTRLTVV.

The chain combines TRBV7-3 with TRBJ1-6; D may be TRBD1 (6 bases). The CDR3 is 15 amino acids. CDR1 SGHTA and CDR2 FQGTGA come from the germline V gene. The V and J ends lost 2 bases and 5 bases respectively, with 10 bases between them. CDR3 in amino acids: CASSLFQGNNSPLHF. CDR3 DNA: TGTGCCAGCAGCTTATTCCAGGGGAATAATTCACCCCTCCACTTT.

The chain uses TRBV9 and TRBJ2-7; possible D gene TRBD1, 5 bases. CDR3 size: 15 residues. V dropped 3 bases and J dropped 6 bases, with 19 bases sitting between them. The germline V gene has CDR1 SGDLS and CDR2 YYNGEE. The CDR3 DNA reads TGTGCCAGCAGCGCAGACAGCCGTACCGGAGTCGAGCAGTACTTC. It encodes CASSADSRTGVEQYF.

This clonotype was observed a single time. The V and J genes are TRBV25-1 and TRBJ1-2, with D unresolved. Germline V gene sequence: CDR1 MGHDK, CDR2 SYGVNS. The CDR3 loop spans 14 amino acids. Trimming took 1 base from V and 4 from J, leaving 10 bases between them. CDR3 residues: CASSESGWSYGYTF. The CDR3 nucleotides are TGTGCCAGCAGTGAATCAGGCTGGTCCTATGGCTACACCTTC.

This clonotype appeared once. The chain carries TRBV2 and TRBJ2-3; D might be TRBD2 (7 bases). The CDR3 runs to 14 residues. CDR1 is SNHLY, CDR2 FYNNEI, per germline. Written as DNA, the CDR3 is TGTGCAGCCCGGAGGGGGGGCACATCAGATACGCAGTATTTT. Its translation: CAARRGGTSDTQYF. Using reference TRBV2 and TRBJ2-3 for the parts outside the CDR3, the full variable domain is EPEVTQTPSHQVTQMGQEVILRCVPISNHLYFYWYRQILGQKVEFLVSFYNNEISEKSEIFDDQFSVERPDGSNFTLKIRSTKLEDSAMYFCAARRGGTSDTQYFGPGTRLTVL.

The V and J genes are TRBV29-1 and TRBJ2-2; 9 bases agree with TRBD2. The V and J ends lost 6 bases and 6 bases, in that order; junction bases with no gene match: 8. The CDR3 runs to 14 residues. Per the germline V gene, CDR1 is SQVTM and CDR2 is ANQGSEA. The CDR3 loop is CSVQESGRSGELFF. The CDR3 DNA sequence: TGCAGCGTCCAAGAAAGCGGGAGGTCCGGGGAGCTGTTTTTT.

As DNA, the CDR3 is TGCAGCGTTGAAGGTAGCGGGATGTCAGATACGCAGTATTTT. It codes for CSVEGSGMSDTQYF. This chain joins TRBV29-1 and TRBJ2-3, with 8 bases that match TRBD2. The germline CDR1 and CDR2 sequences are SQVTM and ANQGSEA. Germline trimming cut 1 base from V and 4 bases from J; bases unmatched to any gene: 4. The CDR3 has 14 amino acids.

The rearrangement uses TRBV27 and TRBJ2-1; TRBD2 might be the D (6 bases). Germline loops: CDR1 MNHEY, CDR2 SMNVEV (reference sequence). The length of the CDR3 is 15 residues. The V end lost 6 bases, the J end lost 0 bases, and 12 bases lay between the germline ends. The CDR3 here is CASRRMGGSYNEQFF. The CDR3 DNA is TGTGCCAGCAGACGTATGGGGGGCTCCTACAATGAGCAGTTCTTC.

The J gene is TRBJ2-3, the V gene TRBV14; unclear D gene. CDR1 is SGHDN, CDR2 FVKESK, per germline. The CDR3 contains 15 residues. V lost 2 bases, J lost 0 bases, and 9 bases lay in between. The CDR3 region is CASSQKKASTDTQYF. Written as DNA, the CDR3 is TGTGCCAGCAGCCAAAAGAAGGCTAGCACAGATACGCAGTATTTT.

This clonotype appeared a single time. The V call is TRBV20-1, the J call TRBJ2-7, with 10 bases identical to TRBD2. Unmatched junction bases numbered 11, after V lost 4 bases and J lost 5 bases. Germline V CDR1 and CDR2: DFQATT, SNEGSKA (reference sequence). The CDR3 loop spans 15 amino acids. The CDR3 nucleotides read TGCAGTGCTAATTCCCCGGGACTAGCGTCAAACGAGCAGTACTTC. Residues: CSANSPGLASNEQYF.

The CDR3, as DNA: TGTGCCTTCTCAGCCCCTGAAAAACTGTTTTTT. Translation: CAFSAPEKLFF. This chain connects TRBV30 to TRBJ1-4, with D unresolved. The CDR3 runs 11 residues. Trimming removed 7 bases from V and 7 bases from J, with 10 bases in between. Per germline, CDR1 GTSNPN and CDR2 SVGIG (reference sequence). The variable domain in full, completed from reference TRBV30 and TRBJ1-4, reads SQTIHQWPATLVQPVGSPLSLECTVEGTSNPNLYWYRQAAGRGLQLLFYSVGIGQISSEVPQNLSASRPQDRQFILSSKKLLLSDSGFYLCAFSAPEKLFFGSGTQLSVL.

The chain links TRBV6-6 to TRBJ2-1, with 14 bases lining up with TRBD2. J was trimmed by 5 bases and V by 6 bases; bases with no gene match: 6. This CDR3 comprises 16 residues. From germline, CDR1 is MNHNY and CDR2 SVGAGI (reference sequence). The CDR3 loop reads CASRGAGLAGDNEQFF. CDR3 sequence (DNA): TGTGCCAGCAGGGGGGCGGGACTAGCGGGAGACAATGAGCAGTTCTTC.

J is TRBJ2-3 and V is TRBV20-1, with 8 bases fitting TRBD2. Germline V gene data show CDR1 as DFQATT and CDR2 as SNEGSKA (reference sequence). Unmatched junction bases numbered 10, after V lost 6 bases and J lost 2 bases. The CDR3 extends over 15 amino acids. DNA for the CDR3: TGCAGTGCCCGTCGGATTAGCGGGATCACAGATACGCAGTATTTT. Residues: CSARRISGITDTQYF.

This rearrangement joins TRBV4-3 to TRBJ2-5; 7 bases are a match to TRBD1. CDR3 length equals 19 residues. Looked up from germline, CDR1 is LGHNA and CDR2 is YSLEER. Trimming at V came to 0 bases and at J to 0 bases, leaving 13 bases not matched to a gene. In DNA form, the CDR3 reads TGCGCCAGCAGCCAAGAGAGAAAAAGGGGGCGTTGGTACCAAGAGACCCAGTACTTC. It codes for CASSQERKRGRWYQETQYF.

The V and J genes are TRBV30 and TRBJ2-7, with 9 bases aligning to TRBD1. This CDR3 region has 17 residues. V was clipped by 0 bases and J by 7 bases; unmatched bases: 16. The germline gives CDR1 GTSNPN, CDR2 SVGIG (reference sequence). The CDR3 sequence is CAWSVQLPTDRGREQYF. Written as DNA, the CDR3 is TGTGCCTGGAGTGTCCAGTTACCAACAGACAGGGGGAGAGAGCAGTACTTC.

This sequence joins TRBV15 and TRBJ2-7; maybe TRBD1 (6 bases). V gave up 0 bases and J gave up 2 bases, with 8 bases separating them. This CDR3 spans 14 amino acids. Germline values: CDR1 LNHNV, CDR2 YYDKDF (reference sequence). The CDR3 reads CATSRDRGAYEQYF. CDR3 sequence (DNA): TGTGCCACCAGCAGAGACAGGGGCGCCTACGAGCAGTACTTC.

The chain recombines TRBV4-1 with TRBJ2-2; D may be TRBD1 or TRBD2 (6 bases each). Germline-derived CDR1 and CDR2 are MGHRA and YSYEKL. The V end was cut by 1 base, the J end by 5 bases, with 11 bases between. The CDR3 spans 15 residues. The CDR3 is CASSQGGARTGELFF. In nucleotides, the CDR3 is TGCGCCAGCAGCCAAGGGGGGGCCCGGACCGGGGAGCTGTTTTTT.

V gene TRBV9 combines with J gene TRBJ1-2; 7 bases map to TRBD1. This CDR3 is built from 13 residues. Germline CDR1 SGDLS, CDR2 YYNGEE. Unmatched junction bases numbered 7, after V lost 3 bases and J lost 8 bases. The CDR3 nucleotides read TGTGCCAGCAGCGCCGGTCAGGGGGACGGCTACACCTTC. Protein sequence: CASSAGQGDGYTF.

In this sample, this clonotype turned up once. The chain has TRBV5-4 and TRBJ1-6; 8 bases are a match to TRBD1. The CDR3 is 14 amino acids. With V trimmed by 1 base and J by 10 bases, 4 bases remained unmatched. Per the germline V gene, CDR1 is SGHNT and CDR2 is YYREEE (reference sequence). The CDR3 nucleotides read TGTGCCAGCAGCTTGCAACAGGGGGGCTCACCCCTCCACTTT. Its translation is CASSLQQGGSPLHF.

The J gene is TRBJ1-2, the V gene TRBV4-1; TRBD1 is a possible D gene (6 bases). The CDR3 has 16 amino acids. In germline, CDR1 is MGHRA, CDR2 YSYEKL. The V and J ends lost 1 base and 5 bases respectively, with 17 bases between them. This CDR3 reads CASSQVVPDSRYGYTF. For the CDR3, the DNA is TGCGCCAGCAGCCAAGTAGTCCCGGACAGTAGATATGGCTACACCTTC.